This T cell receptor (beta chain) derives from a study of beta chain features in type 1 diabetes. Study-level background: Sorted cells numbering 95 million to 110 million were examined across all samples.

Points from the study as a whole: Over-representation of high TCR-expressing cells was a possible consequence of cDNA sequencing. For Type 1 diabetes patients, all four CD4+ subsets carried TCRB CDR3s that were moderately but significantly shorter. Compared with healthy donors, patients appeared to share more similar naive, central memory and regulatory TCRB repertoires.

Concerning this clone: Its antigen is not identified.

The CDR3 contains 14 residues. In germline, CDR1 is SGHVS, CDR2 FQNEAQ. V was clipped by 5 bases and J by 2 bases, with 11 bases between them. The whole isolated RNA underwent reverse transcription, so sequencing captured expressed TCRB transcripts. Repertoires were generated with immunoSEQ multiplex PCR, while TCRdb's copy carries only in-frame clones and drops some. The sample holds roughly 300,000 clones; 14% are singletons and the top ten take about 6.7%. The rearrangement joins TRBV7-8 to TRBJ2-3; weak D call: TRBD2 (6 bases). The specimen was central memory CD4+ T cells from blood. The TCR was taken from a man younger than 40 in good health. CDR3 region: CASSPRRDTDTQYF. For the CDR3, the DNA is TGTGCCAGCAGCCCAAGGAGGGACACAGATACGCAGTATTTT.